A single T cell receptor (beta chain) is shown here with its context. The junction differs from germline at one of its ends, possibly a read error. Method: immunoSEQ multiplex PCR; TCRdb's copy keeps in-frame clones and lacks some. The sample carries 250,000 to 400,000 clones, 90% recorded once. These data are taken from a study of blood T cell repertoires in COVID-19. Study context: Samples came from the United States, Italy and Spain, spanning acute and convalescent COVID-19.

The CDR3 contains 14 residues. Germline V gene lookup returns CDR1 SNHLY and CDR2 FYNNEI. The sequenced sample consisted of peripheral blood. The chain is built from TRBV2 and TRBJ1-1, with D uncertain. This TCR was sampled from a woman aged 25-40 years with COVID-19, enrolled during active disease. Here the CDR3 reads CASSVAESNAEAFF. CDR3 nucleotide sequence: TGTGCCAGCAGTGTCGCGGAATCGAACGCTGAAGCTTTCTTT. The full variable domain, in which reference TRBV2 and TRBJ1-1 provide the parts outside the CDR3, is EPEVTQTPSHQVTQMGQEVILRCVPISNHLYFYWYRQILGQKVEFLVSFYNNEISEKSEIFDDQFSVERPDGSNFTLKIRSTKLEDSAMYFCASSVAESNAEAFFGQGTRLTVV.